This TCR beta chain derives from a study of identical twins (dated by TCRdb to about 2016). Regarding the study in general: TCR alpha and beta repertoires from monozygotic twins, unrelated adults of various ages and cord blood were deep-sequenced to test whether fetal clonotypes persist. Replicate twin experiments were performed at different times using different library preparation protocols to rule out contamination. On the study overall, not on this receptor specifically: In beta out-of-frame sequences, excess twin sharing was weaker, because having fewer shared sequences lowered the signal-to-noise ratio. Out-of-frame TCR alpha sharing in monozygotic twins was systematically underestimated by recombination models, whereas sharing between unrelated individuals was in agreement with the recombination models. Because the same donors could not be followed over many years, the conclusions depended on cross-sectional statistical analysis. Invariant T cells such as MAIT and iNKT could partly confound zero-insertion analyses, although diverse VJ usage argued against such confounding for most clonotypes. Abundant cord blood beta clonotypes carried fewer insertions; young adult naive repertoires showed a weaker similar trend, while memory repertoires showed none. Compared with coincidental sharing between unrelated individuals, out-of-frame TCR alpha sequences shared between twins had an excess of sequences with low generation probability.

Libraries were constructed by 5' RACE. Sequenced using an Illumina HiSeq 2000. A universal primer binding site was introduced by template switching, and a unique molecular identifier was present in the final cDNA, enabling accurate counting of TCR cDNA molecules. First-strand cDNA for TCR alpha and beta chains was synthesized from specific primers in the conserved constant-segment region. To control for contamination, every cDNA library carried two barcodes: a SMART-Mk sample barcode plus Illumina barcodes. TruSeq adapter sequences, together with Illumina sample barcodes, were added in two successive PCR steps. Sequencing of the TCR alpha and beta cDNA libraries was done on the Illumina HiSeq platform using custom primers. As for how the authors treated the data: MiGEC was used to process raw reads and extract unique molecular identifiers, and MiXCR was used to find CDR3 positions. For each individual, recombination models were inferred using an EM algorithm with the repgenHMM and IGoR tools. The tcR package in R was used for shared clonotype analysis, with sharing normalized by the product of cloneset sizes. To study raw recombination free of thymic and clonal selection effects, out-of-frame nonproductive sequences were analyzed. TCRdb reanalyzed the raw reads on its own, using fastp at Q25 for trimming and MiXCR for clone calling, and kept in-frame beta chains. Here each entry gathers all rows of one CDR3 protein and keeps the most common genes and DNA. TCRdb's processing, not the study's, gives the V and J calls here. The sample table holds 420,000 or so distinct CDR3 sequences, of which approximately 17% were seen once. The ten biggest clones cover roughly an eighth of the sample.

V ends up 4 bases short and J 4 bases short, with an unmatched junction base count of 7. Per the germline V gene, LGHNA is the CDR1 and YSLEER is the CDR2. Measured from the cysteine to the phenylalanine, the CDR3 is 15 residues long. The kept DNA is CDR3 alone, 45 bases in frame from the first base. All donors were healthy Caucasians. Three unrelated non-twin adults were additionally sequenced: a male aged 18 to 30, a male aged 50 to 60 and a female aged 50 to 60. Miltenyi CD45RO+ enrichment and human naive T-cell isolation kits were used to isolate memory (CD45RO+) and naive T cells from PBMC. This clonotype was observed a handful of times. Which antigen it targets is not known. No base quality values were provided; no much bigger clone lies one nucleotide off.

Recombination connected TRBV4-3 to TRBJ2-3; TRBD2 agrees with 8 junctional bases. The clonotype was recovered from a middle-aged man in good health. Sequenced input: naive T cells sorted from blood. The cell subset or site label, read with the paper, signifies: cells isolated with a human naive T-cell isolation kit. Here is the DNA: TGCGCCAGCAGCCCGGGAGGGACTAGTGCAGATACGCAGTATTTT. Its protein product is CASSPGGTSADTQYF.